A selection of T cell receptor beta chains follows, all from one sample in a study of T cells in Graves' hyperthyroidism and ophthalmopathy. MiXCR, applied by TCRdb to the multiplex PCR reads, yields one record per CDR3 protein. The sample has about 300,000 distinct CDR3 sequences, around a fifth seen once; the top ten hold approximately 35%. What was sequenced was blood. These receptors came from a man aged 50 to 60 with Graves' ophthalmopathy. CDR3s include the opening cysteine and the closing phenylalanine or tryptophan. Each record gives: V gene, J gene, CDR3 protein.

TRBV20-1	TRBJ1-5	CSARDSSGTLAGPQHF
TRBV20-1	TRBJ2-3	CSASRLAGSDTQYF
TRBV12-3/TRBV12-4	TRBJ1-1	CASSFQGAMGTEAFF
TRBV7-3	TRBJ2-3	CASSSNAGDTQYF
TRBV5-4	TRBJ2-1	CASSQPPGQGHNEQFF
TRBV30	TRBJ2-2	CAWSRTGSGELFF
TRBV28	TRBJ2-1	CASSLSGELYNEQFF
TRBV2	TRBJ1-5	CANSGWGTGLAGPSPQHF
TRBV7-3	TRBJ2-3	CASSLTGTSGRADTQYF
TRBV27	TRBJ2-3	CASSLTSGSVDTQYF
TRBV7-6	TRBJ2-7	CASSSVTGFYEQYF
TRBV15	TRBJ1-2	CATSRGTNYGYTF
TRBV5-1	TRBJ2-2	CASEREGSTGELFF
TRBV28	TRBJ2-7	CASRGTGLTYEQYF
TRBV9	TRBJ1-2	CASSVAGQGAHYGYTF
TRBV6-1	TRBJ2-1	CASSDRGLTYNEQFF
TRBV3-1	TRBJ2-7	CASSRGFGSYEQYF
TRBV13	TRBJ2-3	CASSFGLAGSDTQYF
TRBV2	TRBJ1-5	CASSEAPSQPQHF
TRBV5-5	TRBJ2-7	CASSLIFQDYEQYF
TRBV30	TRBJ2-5	CAWSAGAGTAKYF
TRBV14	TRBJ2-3	CASRPGTSSTDTQYF
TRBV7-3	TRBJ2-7	CASSLGPFYEQYF
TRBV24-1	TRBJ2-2	CATKTGLLPPGELFF
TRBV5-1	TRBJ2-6	CASKGTGASGSLSSGANVLTF
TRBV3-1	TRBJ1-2	CASSQDPWGVLYGYTF
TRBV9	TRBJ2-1	CASSDPIGTGVHNEQFF
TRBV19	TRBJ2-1	CASSMTLNINEQFF
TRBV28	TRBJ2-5	CASSFGTGVGETQYF
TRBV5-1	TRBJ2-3	CASSLGDRATDTQYF
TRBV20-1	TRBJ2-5	CSARDGQTLRQETQYF
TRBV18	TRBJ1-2	CASSLTGAENAYGYTF
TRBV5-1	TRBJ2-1	CASSTTGTNNEQFF
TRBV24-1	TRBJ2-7	CATSDLVGAAYEQYF
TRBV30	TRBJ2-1	CAWRWGPILGTSGRAVPYNEQFF
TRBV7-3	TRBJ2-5	CASSPLGRELETQYF
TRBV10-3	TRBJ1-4	CATSGQGGEKLFF
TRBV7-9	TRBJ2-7	CASSSQGGEQYF
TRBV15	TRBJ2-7	CATSRDRGTSSYEQYF
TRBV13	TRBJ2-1	CASSWGTAGGALGEQFF
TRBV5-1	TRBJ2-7	CASSLQPGQGHEQYF
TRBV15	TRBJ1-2	CATSRSGRAGYTF
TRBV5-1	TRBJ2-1	CASSSSSGRGQFF
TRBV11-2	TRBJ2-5	CASSQNGGVVETQYF
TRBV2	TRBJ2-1	CASSSHGLAGGRSSYNEQFF